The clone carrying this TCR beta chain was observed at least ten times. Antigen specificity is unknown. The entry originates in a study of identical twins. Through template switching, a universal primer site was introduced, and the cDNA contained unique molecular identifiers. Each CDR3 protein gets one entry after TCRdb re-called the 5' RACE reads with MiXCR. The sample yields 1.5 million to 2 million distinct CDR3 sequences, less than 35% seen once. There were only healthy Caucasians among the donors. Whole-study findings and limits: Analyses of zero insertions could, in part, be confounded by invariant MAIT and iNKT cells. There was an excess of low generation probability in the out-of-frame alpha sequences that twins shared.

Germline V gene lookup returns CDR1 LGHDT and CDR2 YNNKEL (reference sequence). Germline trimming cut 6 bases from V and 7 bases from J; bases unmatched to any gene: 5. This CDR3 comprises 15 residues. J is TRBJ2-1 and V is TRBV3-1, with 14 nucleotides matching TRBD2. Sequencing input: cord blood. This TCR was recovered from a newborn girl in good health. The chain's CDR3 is CASSPRTSGRNEQFF. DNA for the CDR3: TGTGCCAGCAGTCCTCGGACTAGCGGGAGGAATGAGCAGTTCTTC.